These 3 T cell receptor beta chains originate from one sample sequenced in a study of cytomegalovirus exposure and HLA in healthy donors. Primers included in the PCR were 60 Vbeta and 13 Jbeta primers. The repertoire was sequenced with immunoSEQ multiplex PCR; TCRdb's copy has only in-frame clones and lacks some. The sample holds around 97,000 clones, about 81% seen once. The sample consisted of PBMCs. The source is a man aged 35-49 years in good health and CMV-seropositive.

CDR3 in amino acids: CASSSKDRGRGEQFF. The DNA for the CDR3 is TGTGCCAGCAGTTCGAAGGACAGGGGGCGCGGGGAGCAGTTCTTC. The chain recombines TRBV27 with TRBJ2-1; 11 positions match TRBD1. CDR1 is MNHEY and CDR2 is SMNVEV in the germline V gene (reference sequence). Unmatched junction bases numbered 9, after V lost 4 bases and J lost 10 bases. The CDR3 extends over 15 amino acids.

The chain has TRBV7-6 and TRBJ1-6; possible D gene TRBD1, 6 bases. The CDR3 totals 15 residues. V was trimmed by 6 bases and J by 6 bases, leaving 15 bases between them. CDR1 and CDR2 (germline): SGHVS, FNYEAQ. CDR3 residues: CASRAITGTNSPLHF. The DNA for the CDR3 is TGTGCCAGCAGGGCGATCACAGGGACTAATTCACCCCTCCACTTT.

The gene calls are TRBV2 and TRBJ2-1; no reliable D call. CDR3 length: 11 amino acids. Germline assignment: CDR1 SNHLY and CDR2 FYNNEI. Trimming took off 7 bases at V and 3 bases at J, with 4 bases between the two ends. CDR3 amino acids: CASTSYNEQFF. CDR3 nucleotides: TGTGCCAGCACTAGCTACAATGAGCAGTTCTTC.